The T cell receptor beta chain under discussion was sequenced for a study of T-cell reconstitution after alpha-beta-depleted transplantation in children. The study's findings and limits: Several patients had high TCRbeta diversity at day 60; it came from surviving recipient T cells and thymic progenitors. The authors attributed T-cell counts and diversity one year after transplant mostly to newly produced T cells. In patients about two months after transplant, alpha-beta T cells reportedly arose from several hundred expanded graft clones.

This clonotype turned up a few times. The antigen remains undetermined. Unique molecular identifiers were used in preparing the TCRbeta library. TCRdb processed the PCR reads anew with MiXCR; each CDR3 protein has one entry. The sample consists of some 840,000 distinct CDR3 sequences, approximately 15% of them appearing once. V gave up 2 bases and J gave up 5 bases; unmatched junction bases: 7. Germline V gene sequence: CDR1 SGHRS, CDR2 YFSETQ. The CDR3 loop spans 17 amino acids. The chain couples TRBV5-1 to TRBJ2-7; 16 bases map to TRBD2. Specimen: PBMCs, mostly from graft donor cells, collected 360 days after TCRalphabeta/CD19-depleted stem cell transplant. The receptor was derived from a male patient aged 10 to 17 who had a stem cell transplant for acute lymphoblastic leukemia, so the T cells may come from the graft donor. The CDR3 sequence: CASSLPLGLAGGDEQYF. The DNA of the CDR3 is TGCGCCAGCAGCTTACCCCTGGGACTAGCGGGAGGGGACGAGCAGTACTTC.